This T cell receptor (beta chain) was captured in a study of shared clonotypes between healthy human individuals (dated by TCRdb to 2018 to 2021). Background on the whole study: The cohort comprised two women and a few men aged 18 to 49 years. For each donor, three plates each were used for CD4 naive and CD4 memory, two plates were used for CD8 naive, and one plate was used for CD8 memory. Blood TCR repertoires of roughly 5 healthy adults were deeply sequenced to estimate repertoire size and the extent of clonotype sharing between individuals. Different laboratories and diverse techniques were used to prepare libraries and sequence TCR repertoires, to increase sequencing depth and limit assay-specific biases. Between about 0.8 and 9 billion PBMCs per donor were obtained by leukapheresis.

Beyond this particular receptor, the publication reports: Incomplete sequencing was indicated by rarefaction of sorted-subset datasets, despite the large sequencing depth. Larger estimated clonotype richness was generally found for naive subsets than for memory subsets. When four donors were compared, the shared fraction of clonotypes was about 5% for naive CD4, about 4% for naive CD8, more than 2% for memory CD4, and 0.4% for memory CD8. Clonotypes shared by all four sorted-subset donors showed higher generation probabilities than non-shared clonotypes. Sampling was restricted to blood, and TCR repertoires in tissue are likely to differ from TCR repertoires in blood. Pairwise subsampling indicated that sequencing depth was expected to affect the degree of clonotype sharing among donors. The genetic and exposure-history diversity represented was limited by the small number of donors.

The germline V gene sets CDR1 to SGHDN and CDR2 to FVKESK. The V end loses 6 bases and the J end loses 8 bases, and a stretch of 13 bases separates them. From the cysteine up to the phenylalanine, the CDR3 has a length of 12 residues. Only CDR3 DNA is held: 36 bases, read in frame from base 1. Using the deep immunoSEQ assay, multiplex PCR amplified TCR CDR3 regions from genomic DNA. Extracted genomic DNA from each cell subset was spread evenly across all wells of several immunoSEQ 96-well plates, with each plate serving as a replicate. For sorted subsets, around 200 ng genomic DNA, equal to about 30,000 T cell genomes, was loaded into each replicate PCR. Purified libraries were quantified with a Qubit 3.0 fluorometer, sized on a Bioanalyzer 2100, and re-quantified with the KAPA Library Quantification kit. Each immunoSEQ 96-well plate was sequenced on its own single-read 150-cycle Illumina NextSeq 550 flow cell. The original pipeline was this. Because only junctional sequences without quality scores were contained in the immunoSEQ output, filtering matching that applied to full-length reads could not be performed. Sequences were annotated with PyIR, a Python wrapper for IgBLAST v1.9, and V/J genes and CDR3 were assigned using IMGT germline references. Any read was removed if the V/J assignment was weak (E-value above 1e-6), the CDR3 was missing, or the read contained stop codons, out-of-frame junctions, or ambiguous translated residues. V3J clonotypes were defined by identical inferred V gene, J gene, and CDR3 amino acid sequence. Percentage overlap between repertoires was calculated by dividing the number of shared unique clonotypes by the size of the smaller repertoire. Repertoire richness was assessed with RTK rarefaction, the Chao1 estimator, and Recon v2.1 estimates of unobserved clonotypes. Generation probabilities were computed with OLGA for all TCRbeta clonotypes obtained by the gDNA method from a few donors. This is the immuneACCESS table as TCRdb keeps it, with only in-frame sequences that have V and J called. A part of the clones is gone; compared with another copy, unresolved V genes explain less than half, and the rest is unexplained. V and J calls and clone size are given by that table; D and trimming were obtained from the DNA. Across this sample there are over 2 million clones, with approximately 95% seen only once. Together, the top ten hold 0.13% of the sample.

The donors were healthy, HIV-negative adults who had no recently reported acute infections or vaccinations. Every donor was a Caucasian adult living in Nashville, Tennessee, USA. CD4+ T cells were enriched by magnetic negative selection; naive cells were then positively selected on CD45RA, and the negative fraction formed the memory subset. Blood was obtained by leukapheresis, after which PBMCs were separated by Ficoll-Histopaque density gradient centrifugation and cryopreserved in liquid nitrogen vapor phase. Purity and quantity of every magnetically sorted T cell population were checked by analytical flow cytometry. Genomic DNA was isolated from each sorted fraction and quantified by UV absorbance on a Nanodrop 2000c. To note about this clone: The clone's antigen remains unknown. Base qualities are not at hand, and no much larger clone is one base apart.

The sequencing input was naive CD4+ T cells sorted from blood. In light of the paper, this sample's cell subset or site label describes: CD45RA+ positively selected. This receptor chain uses TRBV14 and TRBJ1-1, with the D gene uncertain. The clonotype was recovered from a man between 18 and 35 years old in good health. The CDR3 sequence is CASSPRYAEAFF. DNA sequence: TGTGCCAGCAGTCCCAGGTATGCGGAAGCTTTCTTT. The variable domain in full, with residues beyond the CDR3 obtained from the reference TRBV14 and TRBJ1-1 genes, is EAGVTQFPSHSVIEKGQTVTLRCDPISGHDNLYWYRRVMGKEIKFLLHFVKESKQDESGMPNNRFLAERTGGTYSTLKVQPAELEDSGVYFCASSPRYAEAFFGQGTRLTVV.